The rows below give T cell receptor beta chains drawn from one sample of a study of OX40 agonist ivuxolimab in advanced cancers. Some clones are missing from TCRdb's copy, which holds only in-frame ones; the method was immunoSEQ multiplex PCR. The table records about 70,000 clones, roughly nine tenths of them present only once. The specimen was CD4+ or CD8+ T cells sorted from blood, collected in a trial of the OX40 agonist ivuxolimab. All receptors come from an adult with an advanced solid tumor such as melanoma, head and neck, liver or kidney cancer. CDR3s include the opening cysteine and the closing phenylalanine or tryptophan. Fields, in order: J gene, clone size, D gene, V gene, CDR3 protein, CDR3 DNA. D genes are given only for firm matches. Some rows have no size entry. The others give once, few or many, or a class for an expanded clone.

j_gene: TRBJ1-2
abundance: once
d_gene: -
v_gene: TRBV5-5
CDR3aa: CASSLAPGRGNYGYTF
CDR3nt: TGTGCCAGCAGCTTGGCCCCCGGGAGAGGTAACTATGGCTACACCTTC

j_gene: TRBJ1-4
abundance: -
d_gene: -
v_gene: TRBV7-2
CDR3aa: CASSLRARAATNEKLFF
CDR3nt: TGTGCCAGCAGCTTAAGGGCGCGGGCTGCAACTAATGAAAAACTGTTTTTT

j_gene: TRBJ1-1
abundance: -
d_gene: TRBD1
v_gene: TRBV18
CDR3aa: CASSPDRGTEAFF
CDR3nt: TGTGCCAGCTCACCCGACAGGGGGACTGAAGCTTTCTTT

j_gene: TRBJ2-7
abundance: -
d_gene: -
v_gene: TRBV5-4
CDR3aa: CASSLAGRVVGEQYF
CDR3nt: TGTGCCAGCAGCTTGGCCGGCAGGGTAGTAGGCGAGCAGTACTTC

j_gene: TRBJ2-7
abundance: -
d_gene: TRBD2
v_gene: TRBV19
CDR3aa: CASSSPGLAYEQYF
CDR3nt: TGTGCCAGTAGTAGCCCGGGACTAGCGTACGAGCAGTACTTC

j_gene: TRBJ1-2
abundance: -
d_gene: -
v_gene: TRBV7-2
CDR3aa: CASSFQGTVSGYTF
CDR3nt: TGTGCCAGCAGCTTTCAGGGTACAGTCTCTGGCTACACCTTC

j_gene: TRBJ1-2
abundance: -
d_gene: -
v_gene: TRBV28
CDR3aa: CASGASNYGYTF
CDR3nt: TGTGCCAGCGGGGCCAGTAACTATGGCTACACCTTC

j_gene: TRBJ2-7
abundance: -
d_gene: TRBD1
v_gene: TRBV5-1
CDR3aa: CASSDTSGQGGREQYF
CDR3nt: TGCGCCAGCAGCGATACCTCTGGACAGGGTGGGCGAGAGCAGTACTTC

j_gene: TRBJ2-3
abundance: -
d_gene: -
v_gene: TRBV28
CDR3aa: CASSSATLLAGADTQYF
CDR3nt: TGTGCCAGCAGTTCAGCAACCCTACTCGCTGGAGCAGATACGCAGTATTTT

j_gene: TRBJ1-5
abundance: -
d_gene: -
v_gene: TRBV4-1
CDR3aa: CASSHPGDLSNQPQHF
CDR3nt: TGCGCCAGCAGCCACCCGGGGGACCTTAGCAATCAGCCCCAGCATTTT